This T cell receptor beta chain was found in a study of blood T cell repertoires in COVID-19 (dated by TCRdb to about 2020). For context, the study as a whole: Collaborator samples came from the United States, Italy and Spain and covered acute and convalescent phases of COVID-19. The prospective study material was composed of cDNA or gDNA derived from T cells, B-cell-depleted T cells, or PBMCs. Deeply sampled blood TCRbeta repertoires from subjects exposed to, actively infected with, or recovered from COVID-19 were included in the dataset. The repertoires were released in a freely available public database meant as a resource for research on the immune response to SARS-CoV-2. The samples were drawn from the first 160 participants of the ongoing ImmuneRACE study and from 1,254 subjects provided by 6 global collaborators. A de-identified subject ID, COVID-19 status, age in years and sex were almost always included in the sample metadata. Where available, HLA class I and class II types were obtained from metadata supplied by the sample provider rather than from assay-based typing. Broad study findings and their caveats: The quantity of clinical and demographic metadata differed by source and by participant and was supplied without curation.

The collaborating institutions used their own protocols to collect whole blood in K2EDTA tubes. Collaborator samples were shipped for TCRbeta analysis as frozen whole blood, isolated PBMCs, or DNA extracted from either sample type. The immunoSEQ Assay, a bias-controlled multiplex PCR, was used to amplify TCRbeta CDR3 regions from genomic DNA. For the original study's pipeline: Within the assay, amplification of reference gene primers was used to estimate how many nucleated cells each sample contained. To quantify the absolute abundance of each unique TCRbeta CDR3 rearrangement, sequence reads were collapsed and filtered. For each sample, productive Simpson clonality was calculated as the square root of Simpson's diversity index across productive rearrangements. The clones in this table, taken by TCRdb from immuneACCESS, are in-frame only. Not every clone is retained; where verified, under half of the shortfall comes from an unresolved V gene, and the cause of the rest is unknown. The V and J calls and clone size were taken over from that table, and D and trimming were inferred from the DNA. Counted in this sample were nearly 250,000 clones; 70% to 85% of them appeared once. Of the sample, over 1.5% is held by the ten largest clones.

Concerning this clone itself: Its antigen is still unknown. No base-level quality is on record; no much larger clone is a single base apart.

The germline V gene (reference sequence) sets CDR1 to LNHNV and CDR2 to YYDKDF. V was cut back by 8 bases and J by 4 bases, leaving a gap of 15 bases between them. The CDR3 has 14 amino acids, counting the end cysteine and phenylalanine. CDR3 DNA only is kept here, 42 bases in frame from base 1. Sequenced material: peripheral blood. The TCR sequence derives from a woman of 80 years or more with acute or convalescent COVID-19. The chain is made from TRBV15 and TRBJ1-5, with no confident D gene call. CDR3 loop: CATRGGRKNQPQHF. In nucleotide form, the sequence is TGTGCCACCCGGGGTGGTAGAAAAAATCAGCCCCAGCATTTT.